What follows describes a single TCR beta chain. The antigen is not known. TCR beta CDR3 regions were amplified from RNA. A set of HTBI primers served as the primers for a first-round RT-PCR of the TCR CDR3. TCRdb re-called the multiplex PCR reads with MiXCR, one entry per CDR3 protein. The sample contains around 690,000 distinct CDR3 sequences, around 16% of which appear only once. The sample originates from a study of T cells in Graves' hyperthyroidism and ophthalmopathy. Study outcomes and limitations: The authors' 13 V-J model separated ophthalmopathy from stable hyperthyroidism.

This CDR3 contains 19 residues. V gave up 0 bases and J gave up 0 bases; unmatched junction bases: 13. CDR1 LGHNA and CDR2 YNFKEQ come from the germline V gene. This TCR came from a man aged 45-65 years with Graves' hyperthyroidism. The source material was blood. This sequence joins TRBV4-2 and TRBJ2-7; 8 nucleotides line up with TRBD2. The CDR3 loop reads CASSQDLAGWGGSSYEQYF. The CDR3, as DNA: TGTGCCAGCAGCCAAGATCTAGCGGGTTGGGGGGGTAGCTCCTACGAGCAGTACTTC.